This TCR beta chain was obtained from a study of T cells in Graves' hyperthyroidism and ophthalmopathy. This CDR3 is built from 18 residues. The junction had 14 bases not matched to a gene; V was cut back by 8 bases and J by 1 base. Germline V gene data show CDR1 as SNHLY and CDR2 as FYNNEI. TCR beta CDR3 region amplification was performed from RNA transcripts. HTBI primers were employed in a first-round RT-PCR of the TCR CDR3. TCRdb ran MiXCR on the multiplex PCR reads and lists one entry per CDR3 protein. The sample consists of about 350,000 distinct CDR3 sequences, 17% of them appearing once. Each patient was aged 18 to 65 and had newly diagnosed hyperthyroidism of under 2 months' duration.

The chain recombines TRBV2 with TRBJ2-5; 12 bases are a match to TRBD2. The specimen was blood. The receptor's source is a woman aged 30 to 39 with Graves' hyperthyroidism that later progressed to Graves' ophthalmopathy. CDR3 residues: CASHTRGGLAGGQETQYF. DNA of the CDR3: TGTGCCAGCCACACCCGGGGGGGACTAGCGGGTGGCCAAGAGACCCAGTACTTC.